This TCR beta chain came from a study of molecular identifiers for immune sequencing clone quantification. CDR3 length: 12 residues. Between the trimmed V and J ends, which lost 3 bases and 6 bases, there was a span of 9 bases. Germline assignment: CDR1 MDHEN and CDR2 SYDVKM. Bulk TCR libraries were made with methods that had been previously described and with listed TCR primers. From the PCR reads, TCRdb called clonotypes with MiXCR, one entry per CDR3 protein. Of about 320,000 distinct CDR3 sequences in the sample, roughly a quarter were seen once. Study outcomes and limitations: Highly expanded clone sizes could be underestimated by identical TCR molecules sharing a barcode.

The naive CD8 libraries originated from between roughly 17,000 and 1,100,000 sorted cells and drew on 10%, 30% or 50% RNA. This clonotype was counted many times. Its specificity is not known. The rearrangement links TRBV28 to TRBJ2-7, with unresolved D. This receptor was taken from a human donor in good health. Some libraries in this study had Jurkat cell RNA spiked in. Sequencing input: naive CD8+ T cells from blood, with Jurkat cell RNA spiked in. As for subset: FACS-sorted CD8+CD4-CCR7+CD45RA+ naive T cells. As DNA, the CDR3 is TGTGCCAGCAGTTTGTCAAGTACCGAGCAGTACTTC. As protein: CASSLSSTEQYF.